The source of this T cell receptor beta chain is a study of T cells expressing NK-cell markers (dated by TCRdb to 2018 to 2021). Regarding the study in general: Three sorted T-cell subsets (CD3+CD56+NKG2C+, CD3+CD56+NKG2C- and CD3+CD56-NKG2C+) from roughly eight donors had their TCR beta-chain repertoires profiled. The eight sequenced donors were randomly selected healthy volunteers, three men and five women. Illumina HiSeq 2000/2500, MiSeq or NextSeq was used to sequence libraries as 2 x 150 bp reads. Seven of the eight sequenced donors were HCMV-seropositive and one was HCMV-seronegative. On the study overall, not on this receptor specifically: Those dominant clonotypes were again the most abundant among CD3+CD56-NKG2C+ cells in a few donors, at roughly 25-60.1%. In over five donors, the dominant CD3+CD56+NKG2C+ clonotypes were among the top 10 CD8+ clonotypes and accounted for about 1.0-7.0% of CD8+ T cells. It remained unclear whether the expanded NKG2C-expressing T cell clones were specific for HCMV antigens.

HCMV serostatus was determined by detecting HCMV-specific IgG in serum with a commercial ELISA kit. Ficoll density gradient centrifugation was used to isolate peripheral blood mononuclear cells from blood. Sequencing took place on an Illumina HiSeq 2000. 5'RACE template switching, by which a universal primer site and unique molecular identifiers were added, was used to make TCR beta cDNA libraries. cDNA synthesis was primed from the TCR beta constant segment and was followed by two successive PCR amplification steps. The paper's data handling went like this. MIGEC was used to demultiplex reads and group reads by UMI, and MiTCR was used to assemble and quantify clonotypes. To remove erroneous sequences, TCR cDNA sequences were retained only when supported by two or more reads. The tcR package was used for downstream repertoire analysis, with clonotypes matched between fractions based on CDR3 nucleotide sequence plus V segment. VDJmatch was used to annotate antigen specificity against VDJdb, with one amino acid substitution in CDR3 allowed. The reads, reprocessed by TCRdb, yield one row per CDR3 protein sequence and no DNA. TCRdb's processing, not the authors' own work, is the source of the V and J calls. This specimen's table enumerates some 300,000 distinct CDR3 sequences. Roughly 0.4% of the sample is held by the ten biggest clonotypes.

The germline V gene supplies CDR1 SGHRS and CDR2 YFSETQ. The CDR3 covers 17 residues, taking in both the cysteine and the phenylalanine. This entry has no DNA. Of note for this clonotype: Which antigen it targets is not known.

The source material was blood T cells: a sorted CD56 or NKG2C T cell subset, CD4+ or CD8+ T cells, or bulk PBMC T cells (not recorded which). This clonotype was obtained from a man aged 18 to 30 in good health. Donor details come from another sample of the same person, matched by shared clones. The chain joins TRBV5-1 to TRBJ2-5; the TCRdb D gene call, TRBD1, has no DNA to confirm it. The CDR3 sequence is CASSPLWSGGDQETQYF.